This T cell receptor (beta chain) was identified during a study of shared clonotypes between healthy human individuals. This CDR3 region has 14 residues. V lost 1 base and J lost 5, with 10 bases in between. The germline V gene has CDR1 SGHRS and CDR2 YFSETQ. Replicate PCRs from sorted subsets contained around 200 ng DNA, which is 31,000 or so T cell genomes. Data came from immunoSEQ multiplex PCR; TCRdb stores just in-frame clones and leaves some out. The sample has fewer than 850,000 clones; less than 80% are singletons. Points from the study as a whole: Rarefaction curves obtained for sorted subsets showed sequencing incomplete despite large depth. With a handful of donors compared, roughly 4.9% of naive CD4 clonotypes were shared.

Donors were healthy HIV-negative adults without recent acute infections or vaccinations. For this clone: As yet, its antigen is unknown.

The TCR comes from a woman aged 25 to 39 in good health. Sequenced material: memory CD4+ T cells sorted from blood. As to subset: CD45RA-negative fraction. The gene calls are TRBV5-1 and TRBJ1-5; tentative D call: TRBD1 (6 bases). CDR3 nucleotide sequence: TGCGCCAGCAGCTTGATCGGGGGCGATCAGCCCCAGCATTTT. This translates into CASSLIGGDQPQHF. The entire variable domain, with the rest obtained from reference TRBV5-1 and TRBJ1-5, is as follows: KAGVTQTPRYLIKTRGQQVTLSCSPISGHRSVSWYQQTPGQGLQFLFEYFSETQRNKGNFPGRFSGRQFSNSRSEMNVSTLELGDSALYLCASSLIGGDQPQHFGDGTRLSIL.